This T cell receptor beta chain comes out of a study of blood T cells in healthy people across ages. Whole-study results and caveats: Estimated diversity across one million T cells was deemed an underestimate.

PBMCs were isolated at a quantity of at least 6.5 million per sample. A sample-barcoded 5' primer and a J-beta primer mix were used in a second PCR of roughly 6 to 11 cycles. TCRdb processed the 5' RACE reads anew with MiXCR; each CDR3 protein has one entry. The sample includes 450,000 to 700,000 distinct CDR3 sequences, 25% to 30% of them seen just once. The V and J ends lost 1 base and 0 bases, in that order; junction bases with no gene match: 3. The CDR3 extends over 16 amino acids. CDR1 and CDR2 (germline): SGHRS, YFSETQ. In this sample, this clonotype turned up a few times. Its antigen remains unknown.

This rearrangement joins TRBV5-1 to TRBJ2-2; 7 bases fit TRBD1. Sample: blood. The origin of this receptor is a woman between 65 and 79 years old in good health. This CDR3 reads CASSLLGQTNTGELFF. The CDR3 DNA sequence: TGCGCCAGCAGCTTGTTGGGACAGACGAACACCGGGGAGCTGTTTTTT. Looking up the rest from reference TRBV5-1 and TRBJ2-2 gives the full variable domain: KAGVTQTPRYLIKTRGQQVTLSCSPISGHRSVSWYQQTPGQGLQFLFEYFSETQRNKGNFPGRFSGRQFSNSRSEMNVSTLELGDSALYLCASSLLGQTNTGELFFGEGSRLTVL.